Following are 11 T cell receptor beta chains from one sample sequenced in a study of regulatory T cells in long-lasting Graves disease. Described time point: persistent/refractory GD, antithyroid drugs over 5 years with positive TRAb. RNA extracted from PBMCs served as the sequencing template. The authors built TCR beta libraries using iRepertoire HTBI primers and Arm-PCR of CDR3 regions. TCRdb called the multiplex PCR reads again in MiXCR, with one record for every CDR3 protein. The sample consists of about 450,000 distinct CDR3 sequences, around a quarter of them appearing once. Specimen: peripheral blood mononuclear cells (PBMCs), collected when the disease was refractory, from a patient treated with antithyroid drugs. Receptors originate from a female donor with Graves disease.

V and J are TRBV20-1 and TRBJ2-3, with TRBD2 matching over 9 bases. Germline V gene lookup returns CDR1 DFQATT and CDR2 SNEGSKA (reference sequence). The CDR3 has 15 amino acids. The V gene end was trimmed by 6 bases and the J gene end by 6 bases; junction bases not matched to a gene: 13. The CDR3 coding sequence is TGCAGTGCCAAGACTAGCGGATTCGGGTGTGATACGCAGTATTTT. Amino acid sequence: CSAKTSGFGCDTQYF.

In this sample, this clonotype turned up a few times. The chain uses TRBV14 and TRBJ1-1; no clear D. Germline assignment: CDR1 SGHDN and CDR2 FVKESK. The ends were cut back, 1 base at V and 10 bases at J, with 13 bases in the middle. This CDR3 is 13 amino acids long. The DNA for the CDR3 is TGTGCCAGCAGCCAAGTTTTCCAGAGCGGAGCTTTCTTT. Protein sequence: CASSQVFQSGAFF.

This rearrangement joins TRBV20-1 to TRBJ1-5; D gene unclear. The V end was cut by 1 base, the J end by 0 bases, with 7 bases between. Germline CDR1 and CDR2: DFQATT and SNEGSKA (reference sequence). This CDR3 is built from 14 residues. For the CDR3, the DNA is TGCAGTGCTAGAGTACGGGATAGCAATCAGCCCCAGCATTTT. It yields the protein CSARVRDSNQPQHF.

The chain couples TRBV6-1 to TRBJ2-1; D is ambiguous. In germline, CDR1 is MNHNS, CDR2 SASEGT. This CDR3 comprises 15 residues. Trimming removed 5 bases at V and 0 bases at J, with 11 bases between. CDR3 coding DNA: TGTGCCAGCAGTTCGTTCTCCCGCTCCTACAATGAGCAGTTCTTC. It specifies CASSSFSRSYNEQFF.

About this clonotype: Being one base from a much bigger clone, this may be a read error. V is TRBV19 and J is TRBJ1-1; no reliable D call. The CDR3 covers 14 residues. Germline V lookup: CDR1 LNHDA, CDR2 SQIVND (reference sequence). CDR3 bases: TGTGCCAGCAGCTTGGGAGCTTGGGAGACTGGAGCTTTCTTT. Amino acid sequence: CASSLGAWETGAFF.

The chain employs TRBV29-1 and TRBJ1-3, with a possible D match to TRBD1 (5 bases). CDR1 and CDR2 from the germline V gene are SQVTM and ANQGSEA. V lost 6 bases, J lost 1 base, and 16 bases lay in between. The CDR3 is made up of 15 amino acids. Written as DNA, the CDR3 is TGCAGCGTAAAACCGGGACCCTTTTCTGGAAACACCATATATTTT. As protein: CSVKPGPFSGNTIYF. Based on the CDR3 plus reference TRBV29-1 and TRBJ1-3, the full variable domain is SAVISQKPSRDICQRGTSLTIQCQVDSQVTMMFWYRQQPGQSLTLIATANQGSEATYESGFVIDKFPISRPNLTFSTLTVSNMSPEDSSIYLCSVKPGPFSGNTIYFGEGSWLTVV.

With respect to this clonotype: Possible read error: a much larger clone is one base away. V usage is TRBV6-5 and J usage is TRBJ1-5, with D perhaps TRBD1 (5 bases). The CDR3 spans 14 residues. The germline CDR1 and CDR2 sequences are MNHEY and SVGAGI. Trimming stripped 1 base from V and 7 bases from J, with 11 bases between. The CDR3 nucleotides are TGTGCCAGCAGTTACTGGGGGACTGAACAGCCCCAGCATTTT. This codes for CASSYWGTEQPQHF.

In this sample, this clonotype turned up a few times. CDR3 in amino acids: CASRPLAGGQETQYF. The CDR3 DNA reads as TGTGCCAGCAGGCCACTAGCGGGGGGCCAAGAGACCCAGTACTTC. The gene calls are TRBV3-1 and TRBJ2-5; 12 nucleotides line up with TRBD2. CDR1 is LGHDT, CDR2 YNNKEL, per germline (reference sequence). V was clipped by 6 bases and J by 1 base; unmatched bases: 3. The CDR3 loop spans 15 amino acids.

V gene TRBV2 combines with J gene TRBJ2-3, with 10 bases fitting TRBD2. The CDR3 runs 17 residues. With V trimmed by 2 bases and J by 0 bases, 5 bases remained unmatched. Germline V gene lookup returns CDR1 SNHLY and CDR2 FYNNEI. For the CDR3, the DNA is TGTGCCAGCAGTGAACTTAGCGGGAGGCCTAGCACAGATACGCAGTATTTT. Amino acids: CASSELSGRPSTDTQYF.

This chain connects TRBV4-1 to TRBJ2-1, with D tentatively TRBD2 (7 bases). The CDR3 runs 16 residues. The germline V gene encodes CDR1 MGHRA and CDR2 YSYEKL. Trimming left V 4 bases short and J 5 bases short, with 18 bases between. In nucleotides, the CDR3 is TGCGCCAGCAGCCGACCCCGGGGGGCTACGCACAATGAGCAGTTCTTC. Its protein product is CASSRPRGATHNEQFF.

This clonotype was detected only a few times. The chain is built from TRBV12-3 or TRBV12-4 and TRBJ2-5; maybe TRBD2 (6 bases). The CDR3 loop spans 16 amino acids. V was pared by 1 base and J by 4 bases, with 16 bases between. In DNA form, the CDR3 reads TGTGCCAGCAGTTTAGTGTTTCGCGGGGCCCCAGAGACCCAGTACTTC. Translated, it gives CASSLVFRGAPETQYF.